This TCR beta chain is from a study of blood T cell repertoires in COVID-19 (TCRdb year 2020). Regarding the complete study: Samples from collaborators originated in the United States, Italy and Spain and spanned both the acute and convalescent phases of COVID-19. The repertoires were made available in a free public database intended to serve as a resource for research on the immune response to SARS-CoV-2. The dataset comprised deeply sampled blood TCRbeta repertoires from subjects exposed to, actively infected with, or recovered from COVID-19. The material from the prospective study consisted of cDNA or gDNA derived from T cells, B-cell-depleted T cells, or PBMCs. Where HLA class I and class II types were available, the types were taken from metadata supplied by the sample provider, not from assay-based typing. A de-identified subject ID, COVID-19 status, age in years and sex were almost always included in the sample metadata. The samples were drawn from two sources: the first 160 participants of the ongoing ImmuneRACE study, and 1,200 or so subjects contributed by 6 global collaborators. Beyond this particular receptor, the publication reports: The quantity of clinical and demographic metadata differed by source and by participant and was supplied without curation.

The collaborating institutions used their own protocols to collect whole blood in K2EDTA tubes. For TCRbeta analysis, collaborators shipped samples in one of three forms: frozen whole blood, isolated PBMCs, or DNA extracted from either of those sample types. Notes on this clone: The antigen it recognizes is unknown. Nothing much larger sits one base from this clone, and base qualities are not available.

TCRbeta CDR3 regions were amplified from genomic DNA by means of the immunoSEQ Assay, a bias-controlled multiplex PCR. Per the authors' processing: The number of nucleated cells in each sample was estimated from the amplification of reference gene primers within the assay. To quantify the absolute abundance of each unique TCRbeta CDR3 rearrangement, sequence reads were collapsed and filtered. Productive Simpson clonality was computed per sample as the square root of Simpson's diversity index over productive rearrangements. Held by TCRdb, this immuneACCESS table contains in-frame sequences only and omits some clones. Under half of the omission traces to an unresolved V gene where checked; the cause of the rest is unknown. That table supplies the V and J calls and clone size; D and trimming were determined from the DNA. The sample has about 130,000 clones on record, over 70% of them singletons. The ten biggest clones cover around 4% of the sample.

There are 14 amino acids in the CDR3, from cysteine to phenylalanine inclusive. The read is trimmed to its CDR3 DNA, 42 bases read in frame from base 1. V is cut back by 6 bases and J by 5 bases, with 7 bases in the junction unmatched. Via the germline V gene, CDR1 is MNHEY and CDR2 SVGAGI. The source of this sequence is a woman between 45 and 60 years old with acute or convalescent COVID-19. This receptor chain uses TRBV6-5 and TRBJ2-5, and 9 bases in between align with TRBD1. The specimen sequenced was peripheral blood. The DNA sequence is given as TGTGCCAGCAGGATACAGGGGGCTAGGGAGACCCAGTACTTC. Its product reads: CASRIQGARETQYF.